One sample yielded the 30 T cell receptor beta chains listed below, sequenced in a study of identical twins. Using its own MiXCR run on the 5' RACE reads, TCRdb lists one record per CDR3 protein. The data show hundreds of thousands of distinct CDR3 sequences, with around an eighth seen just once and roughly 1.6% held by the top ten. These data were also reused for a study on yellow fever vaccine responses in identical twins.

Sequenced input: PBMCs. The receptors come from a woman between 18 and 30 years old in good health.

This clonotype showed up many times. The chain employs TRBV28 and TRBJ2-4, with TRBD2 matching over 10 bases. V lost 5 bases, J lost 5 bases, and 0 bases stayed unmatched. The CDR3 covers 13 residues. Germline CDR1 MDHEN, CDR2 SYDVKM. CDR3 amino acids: CASSGLAENIQYF. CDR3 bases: TGTGCCAGCAGTGGACTAGCGGAAAACATTCAGTACTTC.

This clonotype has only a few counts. For the CDR3, the DNA is TGTGCCAGCAGCATATACAGGGGTAACACTGAAGCTTTCTTT. It specifies CASSIYRGNTEAFF. The genes are TRBV11-1 and TRBJ1-1; TRBD1 aligns across 7 bases. CDR1 and CDR2 (germline): SGHAT, FQDESV (reference sequence). The CDR3 sequence is 14 residues long. V dropped 5 bases and J dropped 2; count of bases not matched to a gene: 5.

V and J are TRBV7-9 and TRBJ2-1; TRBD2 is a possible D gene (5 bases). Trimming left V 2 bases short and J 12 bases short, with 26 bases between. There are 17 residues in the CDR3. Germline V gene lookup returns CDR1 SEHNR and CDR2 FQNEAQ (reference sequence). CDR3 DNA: TGTGCCAGCAGCTTACGGGGTGGGCCGGGGAAGCCCCAAGGGCAGTTCTTC. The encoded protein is CASSLRGGPGKPQGQFF.

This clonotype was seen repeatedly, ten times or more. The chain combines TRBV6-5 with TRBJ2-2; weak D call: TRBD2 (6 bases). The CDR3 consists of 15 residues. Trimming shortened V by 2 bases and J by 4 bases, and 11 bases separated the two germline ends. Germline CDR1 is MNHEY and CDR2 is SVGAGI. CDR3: CASSYRGTFTGELFF. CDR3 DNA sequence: TGTGCCAGCAGTTACCGAGGGACTTTCACCGGGGAGCTGTTTTTT.

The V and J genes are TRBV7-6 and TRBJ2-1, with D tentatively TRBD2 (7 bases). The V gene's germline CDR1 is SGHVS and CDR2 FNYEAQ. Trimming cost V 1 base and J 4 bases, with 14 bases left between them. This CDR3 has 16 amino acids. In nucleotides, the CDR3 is TGTGCCAGCAGCTTAGTCGCGGAGGGGGGGTACAATGAGCAGTTCTTC. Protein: CASSLVAEGGYNEQFF.

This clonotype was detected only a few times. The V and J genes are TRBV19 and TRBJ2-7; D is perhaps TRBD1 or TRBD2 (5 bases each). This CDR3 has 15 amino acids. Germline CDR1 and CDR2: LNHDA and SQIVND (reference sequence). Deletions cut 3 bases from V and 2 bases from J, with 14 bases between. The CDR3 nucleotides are TGTGCCAGTAGTATGGGCTCGGGGCAGACCTACGAGCAGTACTTC. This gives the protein CASSMGSGQTYEQYF.

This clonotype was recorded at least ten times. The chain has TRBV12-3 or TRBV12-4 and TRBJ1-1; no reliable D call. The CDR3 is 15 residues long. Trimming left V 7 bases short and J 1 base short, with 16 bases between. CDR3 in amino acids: CASTKTNPGNTEAFF. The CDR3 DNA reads TGTGCCAGCACCAAGACTAACCCGGGGAACACTGAAGCTTTCTTT.

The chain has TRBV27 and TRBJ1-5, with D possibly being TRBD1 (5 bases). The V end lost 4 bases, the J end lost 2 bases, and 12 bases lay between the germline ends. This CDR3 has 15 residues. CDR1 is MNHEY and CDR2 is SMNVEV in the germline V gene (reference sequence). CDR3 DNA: TGTGCCAGCAGTTCAAGGTGGGGGGGCAATCAGCCCCAGCATTTT. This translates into CASSSRWGGNQPQHF.

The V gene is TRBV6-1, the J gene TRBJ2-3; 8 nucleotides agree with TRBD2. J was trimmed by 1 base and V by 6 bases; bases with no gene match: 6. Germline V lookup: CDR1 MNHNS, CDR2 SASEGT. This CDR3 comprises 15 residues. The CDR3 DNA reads TGTGCCAGCAGGGATAGCGGGATTCGCACAGATACGCAGTATTTT. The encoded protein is CASRDSGIRTDTQYF.

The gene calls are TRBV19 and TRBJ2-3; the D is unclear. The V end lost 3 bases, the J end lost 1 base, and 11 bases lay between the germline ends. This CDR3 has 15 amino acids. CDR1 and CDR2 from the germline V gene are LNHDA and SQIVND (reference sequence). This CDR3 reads CASSIFHGGTDTQYF. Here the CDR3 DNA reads TGTGCCAGTAGTATTTTCCACGGCGGCACAGATACGCAGTATTTT.

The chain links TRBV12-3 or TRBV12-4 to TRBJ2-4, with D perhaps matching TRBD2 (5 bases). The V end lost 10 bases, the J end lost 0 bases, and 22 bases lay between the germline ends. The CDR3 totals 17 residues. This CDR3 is CANLRFERKLAKNIQYF. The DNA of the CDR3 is TGTGCCAACCTACGCTTCGAGCGGAAACTAGCCAAAAACATTCAGTACTTC.

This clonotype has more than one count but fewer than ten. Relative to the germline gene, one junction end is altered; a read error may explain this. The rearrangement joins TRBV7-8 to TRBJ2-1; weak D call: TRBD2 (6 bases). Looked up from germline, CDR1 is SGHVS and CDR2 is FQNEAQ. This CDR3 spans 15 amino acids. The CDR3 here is CANSRRGDPRNEQFF. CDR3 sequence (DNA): TGTGCCAACAGCCGACGCGGGGACCCACGGAATGAGCAGTTCTTC.

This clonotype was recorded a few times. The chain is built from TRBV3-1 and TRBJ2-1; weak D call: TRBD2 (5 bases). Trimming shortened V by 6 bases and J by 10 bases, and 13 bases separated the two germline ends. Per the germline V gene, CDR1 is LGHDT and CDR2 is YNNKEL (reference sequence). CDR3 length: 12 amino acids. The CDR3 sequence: CASSRDSREQFF. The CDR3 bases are TGTGCCAGCAGTCGGGATTCTCGAGAGCAGTTCTTC.

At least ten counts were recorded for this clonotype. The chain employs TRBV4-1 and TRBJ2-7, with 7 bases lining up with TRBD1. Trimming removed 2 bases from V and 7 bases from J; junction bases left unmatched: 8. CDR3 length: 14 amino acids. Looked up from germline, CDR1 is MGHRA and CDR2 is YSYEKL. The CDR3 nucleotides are TGCGCCAGCAGCCAACGGACAGGTCTTCGGGAGCAGTACTTC. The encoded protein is CASSQRTGLREQYF.

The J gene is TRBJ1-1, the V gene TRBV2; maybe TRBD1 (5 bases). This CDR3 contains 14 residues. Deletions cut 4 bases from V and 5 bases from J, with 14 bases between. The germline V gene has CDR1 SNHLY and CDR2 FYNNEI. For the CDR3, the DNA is TGTGCCAGCAGTGTATGGCAGGGAAGGACTGAAGCTTTCTTT. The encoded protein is CASSVWQGRTEAFF. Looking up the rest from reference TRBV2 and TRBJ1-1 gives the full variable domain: EPEVTQTPSHQVTQMGQEVILRCVPISNHLYFYWYRQILGQKVEFLVSFYNNEISEKSEIFDDQFSVERPDGSNFTLKIRSTKLEDSAMYFCASSVWQGRTEAFFGQGTRLTVV.

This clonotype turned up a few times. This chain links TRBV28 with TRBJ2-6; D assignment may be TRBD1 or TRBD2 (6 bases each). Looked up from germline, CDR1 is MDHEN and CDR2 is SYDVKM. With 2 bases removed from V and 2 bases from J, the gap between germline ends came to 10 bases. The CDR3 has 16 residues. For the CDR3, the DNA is TGTGCCAGCAGTTTAGTTGGGGGGCCTGGGGCCAACGTCCTGACTTTC. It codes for CASSLVGGPGANVLTF. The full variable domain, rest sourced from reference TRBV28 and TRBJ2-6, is DVKVTQSSRYLVKRTGEKVFLECVQDMDHENMFWYRQDPGLGLRLIYFSYDVKMKEKGDIPEGYSVSREKKERFSLILESASTNQTSMYLCASSLVGGPGANVLTFGAGSRLTVL.

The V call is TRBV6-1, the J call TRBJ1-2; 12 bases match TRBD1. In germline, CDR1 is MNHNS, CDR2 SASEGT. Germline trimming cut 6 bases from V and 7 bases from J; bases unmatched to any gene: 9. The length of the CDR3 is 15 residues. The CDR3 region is CASRLQGQGAFGYTF. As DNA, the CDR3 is TGTGCCAGCAGACTCCAGGGACAGGGGGCGTTTGGCTACACCTTC.

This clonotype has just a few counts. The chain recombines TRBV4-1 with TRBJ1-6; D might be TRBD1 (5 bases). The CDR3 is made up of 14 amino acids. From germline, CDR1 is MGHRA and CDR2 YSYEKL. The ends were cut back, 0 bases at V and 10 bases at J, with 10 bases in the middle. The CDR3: CASSQERGRSPLHF. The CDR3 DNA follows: TGCGCCAGCAGCCAAGAACGGGGACGGTCACCCCTCCACTTT.

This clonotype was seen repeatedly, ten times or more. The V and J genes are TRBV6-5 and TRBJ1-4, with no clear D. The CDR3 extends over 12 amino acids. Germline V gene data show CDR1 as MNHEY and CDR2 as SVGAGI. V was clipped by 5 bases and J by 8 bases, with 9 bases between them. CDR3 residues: CASSPGWEKLFF. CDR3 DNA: TGTGCCAGCAGTCCCGGTTGGGAAAAACTGTTTTTT.

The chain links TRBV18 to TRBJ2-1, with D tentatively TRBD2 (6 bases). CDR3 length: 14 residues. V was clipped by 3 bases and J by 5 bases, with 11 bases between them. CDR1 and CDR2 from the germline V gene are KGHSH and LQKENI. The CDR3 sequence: CASSPGTQDNEQFF. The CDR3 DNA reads TGTGCCAGCTCACCGGGGACTCAAGACAATGAGCAGTTCTTC.

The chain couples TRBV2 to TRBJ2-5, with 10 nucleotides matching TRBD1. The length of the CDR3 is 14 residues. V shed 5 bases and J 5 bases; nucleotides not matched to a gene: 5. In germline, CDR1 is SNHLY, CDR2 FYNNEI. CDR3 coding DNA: TGTGCCAGCAGTACCCCGGGACAGGGGGAGACCCAGTACTTC. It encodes CASSTPGQGETQYF.

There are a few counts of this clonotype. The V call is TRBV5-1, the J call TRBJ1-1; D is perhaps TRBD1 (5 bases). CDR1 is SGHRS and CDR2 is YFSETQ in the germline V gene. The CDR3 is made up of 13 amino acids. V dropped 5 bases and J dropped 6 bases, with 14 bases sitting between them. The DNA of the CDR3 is TGCGCCAGCAGTCAGGGAGTTTTCCCTGAAGCTTTCTTT. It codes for CASSQGVFPEAFF.

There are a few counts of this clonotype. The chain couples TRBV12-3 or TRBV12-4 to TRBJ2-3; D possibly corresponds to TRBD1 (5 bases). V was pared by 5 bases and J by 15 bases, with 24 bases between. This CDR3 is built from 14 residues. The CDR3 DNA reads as TGTGCCAGCAGTGATCTCCGGACACCTCGTTATTGTTATTTT. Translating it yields CASSDLRTPRYCYF.

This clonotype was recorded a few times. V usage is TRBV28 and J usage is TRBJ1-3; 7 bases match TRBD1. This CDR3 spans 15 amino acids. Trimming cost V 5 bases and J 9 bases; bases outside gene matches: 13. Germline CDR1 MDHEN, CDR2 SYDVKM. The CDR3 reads CASSPPGQRSGTIYF. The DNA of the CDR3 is TGTGCCAGCAGTCCCCCGGGACAGCGATCGGGCACCATATATTTT.

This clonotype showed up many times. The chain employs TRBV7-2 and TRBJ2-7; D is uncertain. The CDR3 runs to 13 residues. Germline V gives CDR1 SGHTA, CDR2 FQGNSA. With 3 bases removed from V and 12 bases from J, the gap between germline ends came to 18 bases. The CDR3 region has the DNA TGTGCCAGCAGCTTTATTTTTCAAGGGTCGCTGTACTTC. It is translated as CASSFIFQGSLYF.

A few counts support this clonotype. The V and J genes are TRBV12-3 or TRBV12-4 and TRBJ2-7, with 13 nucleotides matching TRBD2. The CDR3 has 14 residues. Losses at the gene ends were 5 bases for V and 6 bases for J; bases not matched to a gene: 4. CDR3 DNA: TGTGCCAGCAGTCCACTAGCGGGAGGGCTCGAGCAGTACTTC. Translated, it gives CASSPLAGGLEQYF.

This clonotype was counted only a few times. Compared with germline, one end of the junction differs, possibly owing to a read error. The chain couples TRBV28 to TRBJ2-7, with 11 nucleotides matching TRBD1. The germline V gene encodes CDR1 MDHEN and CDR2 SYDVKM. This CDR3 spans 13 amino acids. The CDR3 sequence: CASSLAGTGGRVF. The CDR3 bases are TGTGCCAGCAGTTTAGCCGGGACAGGGGGAAGGGTCTTC.

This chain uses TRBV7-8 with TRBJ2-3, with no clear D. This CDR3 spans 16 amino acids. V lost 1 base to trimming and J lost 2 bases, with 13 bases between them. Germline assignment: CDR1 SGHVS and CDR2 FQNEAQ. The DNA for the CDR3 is TGTGCCAGCAGCTTAGAGGGTAGCACCGTCACAGATACGCAGTATTTT. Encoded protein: CASSLEGSTVTDTQYF.

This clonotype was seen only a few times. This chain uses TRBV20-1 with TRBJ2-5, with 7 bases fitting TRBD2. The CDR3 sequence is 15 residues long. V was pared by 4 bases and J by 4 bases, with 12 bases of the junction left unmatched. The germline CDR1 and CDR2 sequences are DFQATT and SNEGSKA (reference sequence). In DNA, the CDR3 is TGCAGTGCTAACCCCATGGTGCGGGAGAGAGAGACCCAGTACTTC. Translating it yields CSANPMVRERETQYF.

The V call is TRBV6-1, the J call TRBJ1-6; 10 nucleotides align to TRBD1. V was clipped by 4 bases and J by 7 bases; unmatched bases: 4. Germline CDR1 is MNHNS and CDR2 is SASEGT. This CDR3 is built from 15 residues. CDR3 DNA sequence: TGTGCCAGCAGTGGGACAGGGGGGTTGAATTCACCCCTCCACTTT. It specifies CASSGTGGLNSPLHF.